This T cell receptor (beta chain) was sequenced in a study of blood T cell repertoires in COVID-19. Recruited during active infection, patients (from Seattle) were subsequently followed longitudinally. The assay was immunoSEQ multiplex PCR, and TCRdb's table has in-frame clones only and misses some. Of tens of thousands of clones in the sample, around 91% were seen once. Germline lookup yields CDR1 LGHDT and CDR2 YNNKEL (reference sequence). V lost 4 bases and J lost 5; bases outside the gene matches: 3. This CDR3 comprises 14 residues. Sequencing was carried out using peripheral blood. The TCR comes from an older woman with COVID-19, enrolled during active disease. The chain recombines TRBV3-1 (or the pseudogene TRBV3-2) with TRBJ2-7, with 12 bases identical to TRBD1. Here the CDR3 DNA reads TGTGCCAGCAGCCCCCGGGACAGGGGGCACGAGCAGTACTTC. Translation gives CASSPRDRGHEQYF.